These 31 T cell receptor beta chains were all obtained from the same sample, sequenced in a study of cytomegalovirus exposure and HLA in healthy donors. PCR used 60 Vbeta primers and 13 Jbeta primers. Data came from immunoSEQ multiplex PCR; TCRdb stores just in-frame clones and leaves some out. This table holds some 110,000 clones. Sequenced material: PBMCs. These receptors were collected from a man in his thirties or forties in good health and CMV-seronegative.

The CDR3: CASRRTGPYNSPLHF. The CDR3 bases are TGTGCCAGCAGACGGACAGGGCCCTATAATTCACCCCTCCACTTT. The V gene is TRBV27, the J gene TRBJ1-6, with 8 bases lining up with TRBD1. The CDR3 runs to 15 residues. Germline lookup yields CDR1 MNHEY and CDR2 SMNVEV (reference sequence). V lost 6 bases and J lost 2; bases outside the gene matches: 3.

CDR3 sequence reads: CASSFGGLTEAFF. The CDR3 region has the DNA TGCGCCAGCAGCTTCGGGGGGTTGACTGAAGCTTTCTTT. V and J are TRBV5-1 and TRBJ1-1; possible D gene TRBD1, 5 bases. Germline CDR1 is SGHRS and CDR2 is YFSETQ. The CDR3 length is 13 residues. V lost 2 bases and J 5 bases, leaving 10 bases between the germline ends.

The chain uses TRBV4-2 and TRBJ2-2; 10 bases are a match to TRBD1. The junction had 4 bases not matched to a gene; V was cut back by 0 bases and J by 6 bases. CDR1 is LGHNA and CDR2 is YNFKEQ in the germline V gene. The CDR3 loop spans 16 amino acids. CDR3: CASSQDGDRGSGELFF. In DNA form, the CDR3 reads TGTGCCAGCAGCCAAGATGGGGACAGGGGATCCGGGGAGCTGTTTTTT.

This chain links TRBV16 with TRBJ2-5; D not certain. The germline V and J ends were trimmed by 1 base and 2 bases, with 8 bases remaining between them. Germline V gene data show CDR1 as KGHSY and CDR2 as FQNENV. The CDR3 sequence is 14 residues long. CDR3 in DNA: TGTGCCAGCAGCCAATTTACAGTACAAGAGACCCAGTACTTC. This codes for CASSQFTVQETQYF.

The chain couples TRBV19 to TRBJ1-4, with a weak D call TRBD1 (6 bases). V was trimmed by 4 bases and J by 8 bases, leaving 17 bases between them. The CDR3 sequence is 15 residues long. Germline CDR1 is LNHDA and CDR2 is SQIVND (reference sequence). The CDR3, as DNA: TGTGCCAGTAGTACCCGGACAGCCCGAGGGGAAAAACTGTTTTTT. Translation: CASSTRTARGEKLFF. The complete variable domain, with remaining parts taken from reference TRBV19 and TRBJ1-4, reads DGGITQSPKYLFRKEGQNVTLSCEQNLNHDAMYWYRQDPGQGLRLIYYSQIVNDFQKGDIAEGYSVSREKKESFPLTVTSAQKNPTAFYLCASSTRTARGEKLFFGSGTQLSVL.

Here the CDR3 DNA reads TGTGCCAGCAGTGCTTTGGGGGCAGGTGAAAAACTGTTTTTT. Translation: CASSALGAGEKLFF. The chain joins TRBV27 to TRBJ1-4; possible D gene TRBD1, 6 bases. Germline lookup yields CDR1 MNHEY and CDR2 SMNVEV (reference sequence). The CDR3 has 14 residues. With 5 bases removed from V and 7 bases from J, the gap between germline ends came to 14 bases.

V gene TRBV11-2 combines with J gene TRBJ1-2, with D unclear. This CDR3 region has 14 residues. Trimming took 5 bases from V and 6 from J, leaving 16 bases between them. From germline, CDR1 is SGHAT and CDR2 FQNNGV. The CDR3 bases are TGTGCCAGCAGCGTAACGGGTTATGAGGATGGCTACACCTTC. Amino acid sequence: CASSVTGYEDGYTF.

The genes are TRBV6-5 and TRBJ2-1; no firm D call. The germline gives CDR1 MNHEY, CDR2 SVGAGI. This CDR3 is 12 amino acids long. V lost 0 bases and J lost 8, with 5 bases in between. For the CDR3, the DNA is TGTGCCAGCAGTTACTCTGAGGATGAGCAGTTCTTC. Translated, it gives CASSYSEDEQFF.

Worth noting for this clone: The sample holds other DNA sequences that translate to the same CDR3. The chain is built from TRBV27 and TRBJ1-5, with D possibly being TRBD1 (5 bases). This CDR3 contains 12 residues. Germline values: CDR1 MNHEY, CDR2 SMNVEV (reference sequence). Trimming left V 3 bases short and J 7 bases short, with 7 bases between. The CDR3 DNA sequence: TGTGCCAGCAGTTTTTCAGGGCAGCCCCAGCATTTT. Encoded protein: CASSFSGQPQHF.

This chain links TRBV27 with TRBJ2-7; 13 positions agree with TRBD2. There are 15 residues in the CDR3. With V trimmed by 2 bases and J by 7 bases, 5 bases remained unmatched. CDR1 and CDR2 (germline): MNHEY, SMNVEV (reference sequence). In DNA, the CDR3 is TGTGCCAGCAGTTTAGTACTAGCGGGGGGGCGAGAGCAGTACTTC. This gives the protein CASSLVLAGGREQYF.

The chain has TRBV7-9 and TRBJ2-1; possibly TRBD2 for D (6 bases). Trimming removed 5 bases from V and 9 bases from J, with 11 bases in between. CDR1 is SEHNR and CDR2 is FQNEAQ in the germline V gene (reference sequence). This CDR3 has 12 amino acids. In nucleotides, the CDR3 is TGTGCCAGCAGCCCCTGGGAGGCTGAGCAGTTCTTC. The encoded protein is CASSPWEAEQFF.

This chain connects TRBV5-6 to TRBJ2-7; 7 nucleotides match TRBD1. CDR1 SGHDT and CDR2 YYEEEE come from the germline V gene. V lost 0 bases, J lost 3 bases, and 3 bases stayed unmatched. This CDR3 contains 14 residues. CDR3 region: CASSLAQGVYEQYF. CDR3 DNA: TGTGCCAGCAGCTTGGCCCAGGGGGTCTACGAGCAGTACTTC.

J is TRBJ2-1 and V is TRBV27; 9 bases agree with TRBD1. The CDR3 spans 17 residues. CDR1 is MNHEY and CDR2 is SMNVEV in the germline V gene (reference sequence). V lost 4 bases and J lost 12; bases outside the gene matches: 19. The chain's CDR3 is CASSSSFPGQGIFAQFF. CDR3 coding DNA: TGTGCCAGCAGTTCCTCCTTTCCGGGACAGGGTATATTTGCGCAGTTCTTC.

V gene TRBV5-6 combines with J gene TRBJ2-1; the match to TRBD2 covers 9 bases. The J segment lost 4 bases and the V segment lost 0 bases, leaving 2 bases of the junction unmatched. Germline values: CDR1 SGHDT, CDR2 YYEEEE. The CDR3 runs to 15 residues. CDR3 sequence: CASSLVAGGYNEQFF. The CDR3 DNA follows: TGTGCCAGCAGCTTGGTGGCGGGGGGGTACAATGAGCAGTTCTTC.

The CDR3 DNA reads TGTGCCAGTAGTCTCACTTCAGGACAGGCCCTTGCGGAGACCCAGTACTTC. It specifies CASSLTSGQALAETQYF. The rearrangement links TRBV19 to TRBJ2-5, with 7 positions matching TRBD1. Germline V gene lookup returns CDR1 LNHDA and CDR2 SQIVND (reference sequence). There are 17 residues in the CDR3. The ends lost 5 bases at V and 5 bases at J; junction bases unmatched: 17.

For the CDR3, the DNA is TGTGCCAGCTCAACCGACAGGGATCTAATTAACACCGGGGAGCTGTTTTTT. Encoded protein: CASSTDRDLINTGELFF. The chain joins TRBV18 to TRBJ2-2, with 7 bases that match TRBD1. This CDR3 has 17 residues. The V gene's germline CDR1 is KGHSH and CDR2 LQKENI. V shed 5 bases and J 2 bases; nucleotides not matched to a gene: 11. The full variable domain, its missing parts supplied by reference TRBV18 and TRBJ2-2, is NAGVMQNPRHLVRRRGQEARLRCSPMKGHSHVYWYRQLPEEGLKFMVYLQKENIIDESGMPKERFSAEFPKEGPSILRIQQVVRGDSAAYFCASSTDRDLINTGELFFGEGSRLTVL.

CDR3 loop: CASSILAGGSYNEQFF. CDR3 coding DNA: TGTGCCAGTAGTATTTTAGCGGGGGGCTCCTACAATGAGCAGTTCTTC. This rearrangement joins TRBV19 to TRBJ2-1, with TRBD2 matching over 10 bases. Germline values: CDR1 LNHDA, CDR2 SQIVND (reference sequence). Germline trimming cut 3 bases from V and 0 bases from J; bases unmatched to any gene: 2. The CDR3 length is 16 residues.

The chain joins TRBV19 to TRBJ1-5, with 8 bases identical to TRBD1. Germline loops: CDR1 LNHDA, CDR2 SQIVND (reference sequence). This CDR3 has 15 amino acids. V shed 5 bases and J 4 bases; nucleotides not matched to a gene: 7. CDR3 protein: CASSEDRTGNQPQHF. The CDR3 region has the DNA TGTGCCAGTAGTGAGGACAGGACAGGGAATCAGCCCCAGCATTTT.

The V call is TRBV5-1, the J call TRBJ2-7; 10 bases are a match to TRBD1. From germline, CDR1 is SGHRS and CDR2 YFSETQ. The CDR3 runs 14 residues. V was pared by 4 bases and J by 4 bases, with 5 bases of the junction left unmatched. DNA of the CDR3: TGCGCCAGCAGCCAAAGGGACAGGGGTTACGAGCAGTACTTC. Residues: CASSQRDRGYEQYF.

The J gene is TRBJ2-3, the V gene TRBV9; the D is unclear. V was cut by 6 bases and J by 2 bases, with 16 bases left in between. Germline V gene lookup returns CDR1 SGDLS and CDR2 YYNGEE. The CDR3 length is 15 residues. CDR3 DNA: TGTGCCAGCACGATAAGTGGGCAGTACACAGATACGCAGTATTTT. Translation gives CASTISGQYTDTQYF.

The chain carries TRBV5-1 and TRBJ2-5; TRBD1 matches 8 bases. The CDR3 consists of 15 residues. The ends lost 0 bases at V and 1 base at J; junction bases unmatched: 2. Germline V gene lookup returns CDR1 SGHRS and CDR2 YFSETQ. DNA of the CDR3: TGCGCCAGCAGCTTGGAGGGGACAGGCCAAGAGACCCAGTACTTC. Its translation is CASSLEGTGQETQYF.

The chain employs TRBV25-1 and TRBJ1-6; D unresolved. This CDR3 region has 16 residues. Trimming cost V 4 bases and J 2 bases, with 12 bases left between them. Germline V gene data show CDR1 as MGHDK and CDR2 as SYGVNS. The CDR3 coding sequence is TGTGCCAGCAGTGGGAGCGGGAGGCCCTATAATTCACCCCTCCACTTT. It encodes CASSGSGRPYNSPLHF.

The chain employs TRBV7-9 and TRBJ1-2; 8 nucleotides line up with TRBD1. The CDR3 totals 12 residues. Germline-derived CDR1 and CDR2 are SEHNR and FQNEAQ (reference sequence). The ends lost 5 bases at V and 8 bases at J; junction bases unmatched: 4. The CDR3 sequence is CASSATGEGYTF. The CDR3 DNA is TGTGCCAGCAGCGCGACAGGGGAGGGCTACACCTTC.

The chain joins TRBV11-1 to TRBJ2-3; 10 nucleotides align to TRBD2. J was trimmed by 5 bases and V by 3 bases; bases with no gene match: 17. This CDR3 contains 19 residues. Germline CDR1 SGHAT, CDR2 FQDESV (reference sequence). CDR3 protein: CASSFGVAGGLLMGDTQYF. The CDR3 bases are TGTGCCAGCAGCTTTGGAGTAGCGGGGGGACTCCTAATGGGAGATACGCAGTATTTT.

The gene calls are TRBV28 and TRBJ1-6, with 9 bases matching TRBD1. In germline, CDR1 is MDHEN, CDR2 SYDVKM. This CDR3 comprises 13 residues. The V gene end was trimmed by 5 bases and the J gene end by 11 bases; junction bases not matched to a gene: 4. CDR3 nucleotides: TGTGCCAGCAGTCGCGACAGGGGGACACCCCTCCACTTT. It translates to CASSRDRGTPLHF.

The rearrangement joins TRBV11-2 to TRBJ2-4; 7 bases line up with TRBD1. V gave up 5 bases and J gave up 2 bases; unmatched junction bases: 9. CDR3 length: 16 residues. Germline-derived CDR1 and CDR2 are SGHAT and FQNNGV. In DNA, the CDR3 is TGTGCCAGCAGCCACGACAGGGTTCTCTCCAAAAACATTCAGTACTTC. Translation: CASSHDRVLSKNIQYF.

This sequence joins TRBV2 and TRBJ1-2, with D hard to call. V lost 8 bases and J lost 6, with 25 bases in between. The germline CDR1 and CDR2 sequences are SNHLY and FYNNEI. The CDR3 is made up of 16 amino acids. CDR3 protein: CASERSGSKPRDGYTF. For the CDR3, the DNA is TGTGCCAGCGAAAGATCGGGAAGCAAACCGAGGGATGGCTACACCTTC. The full variable domain, completed using reference TRBV2 and TRBJ1-2, is EPEVTQTPSHQVTQMGQEVILRCVPISNHLYFYWYRQILGQKVEFLVSFYNNEISEKSEIFDDQFSVERPDGSNFTLKIRSTKLEDSAMYFCASERSGSKPRDGYTFGSGTRLTVV.

The chain couples TRBV7-9 to TRBJ2-7, with 9 bases that match TRBD1. The J segment lost 7 bases and the V segment lost 5 bases, leaving 6 bases of the junction unmatched. Germline assignment: CDR1 SEHNR and CDR2 FQNEAQ (reference sequence). This CDR3 has 13 residues. The CDR3 region is CASSQQGAGEQYF. The CDR3 bases are TGTGCCAGCAGCCAACAGGGGGCAGGAGAGCAGTACTTC.

Of note for this clone: The same CDR3 can be traced to other DNA sequences in this sample. The chain recombines TRBV6-5 with TRBJ2-7; D may be TRBD2 (5 bases). This CDR3 spans 13 amino acids. V lost 0 bases, J lost 2 bases, and 5 bases lay in between. Germline CDR1 reads MNHEY; CDR2 reads SVGAGI. CDR3 in amino acids: CASSYSGTYEQYF. CDR3 DNA: TGTGCCAGCAGTTACTCCGGGACCTACGAGCAGTACTTC.

The chain couples TRBV19 to TRBJ2-7, with D perhaps TRBD1 (5 bases). The CDR3 consists of 13 residues. Germline CDR1 and CDR2: LNHDA and SQIVND (reference sequence). Trimming left V 6 bases short and J 0 bases short, with 9 bases between. The CDR3 region is CASSDSNSYEQYF. In nucleotides, the CDR3 is TGTGCCAGTAGCGACAGTAACTCCTACGAGCAGTACTTC.

J is TRBJ1-2 and V is TRBV5-6; 9 positions agree with TRBD1. Germline loops: CDR1 SGHDT, CDR2 YYEEEE. V shed 2 bases and J 8 bases; nucleotides not matched to a gene: 7. This CDR3 has 14 residues. This chain's CDR3 is CASSFGTGHRGYTF. CDR3 bases: TGTGCCAGCAGCTTCGGGACAGGGCATCGCGGCTACACCTTC.